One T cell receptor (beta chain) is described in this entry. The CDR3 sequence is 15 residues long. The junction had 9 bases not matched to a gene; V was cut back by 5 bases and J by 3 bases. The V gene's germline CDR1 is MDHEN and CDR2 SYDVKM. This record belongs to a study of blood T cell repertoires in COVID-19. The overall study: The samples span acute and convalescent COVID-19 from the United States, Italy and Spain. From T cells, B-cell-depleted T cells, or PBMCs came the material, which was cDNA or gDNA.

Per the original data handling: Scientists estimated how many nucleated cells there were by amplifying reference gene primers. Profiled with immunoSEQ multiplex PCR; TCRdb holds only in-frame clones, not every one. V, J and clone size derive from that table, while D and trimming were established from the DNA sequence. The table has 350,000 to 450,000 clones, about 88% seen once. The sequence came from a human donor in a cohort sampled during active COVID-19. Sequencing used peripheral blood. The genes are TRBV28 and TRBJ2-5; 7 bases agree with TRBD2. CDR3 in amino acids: CASSPGGAGEETQYF. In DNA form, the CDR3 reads TGTGCCAGCAGTCCCGGCGGGGCGGGGGAAGAGACCCAGTACTTC.